This TCR beta chain was obtained from a study of cytomegalovirus exposure and HLA in healthy donors. Trimming cost V 5 bases and J 4 bases; bases outside gene matches: 3. This CDR3 region has 14 residues. Germline values: CDR1 MNHNY, CDR2 SVGAGI (reference sequence). Primers included in the PCR were 60 Vbeta and 13 Jbeta primers. The method was immunoSEQ multiplex PCR; TCRdb's version includes in-frame clones alone and lacks a portion of them. The repertoire has about 220,000 clones, about 75% of them found once; the top ten carry under 2%. The receptor comes from a woman in her thirties in good health and CMV-seronegative. This sequence joins TRBV6-6 and TRBJ2-1; 9 bases match TRBD1. Sequenced: PBMCs. CDR3 amino acids: CASSRDRDYNEQFF. The CDR3 nucleotides are TGTGCCAGCAGTCGGGACAGGGATTACAATGAGCAGTTCTTC.